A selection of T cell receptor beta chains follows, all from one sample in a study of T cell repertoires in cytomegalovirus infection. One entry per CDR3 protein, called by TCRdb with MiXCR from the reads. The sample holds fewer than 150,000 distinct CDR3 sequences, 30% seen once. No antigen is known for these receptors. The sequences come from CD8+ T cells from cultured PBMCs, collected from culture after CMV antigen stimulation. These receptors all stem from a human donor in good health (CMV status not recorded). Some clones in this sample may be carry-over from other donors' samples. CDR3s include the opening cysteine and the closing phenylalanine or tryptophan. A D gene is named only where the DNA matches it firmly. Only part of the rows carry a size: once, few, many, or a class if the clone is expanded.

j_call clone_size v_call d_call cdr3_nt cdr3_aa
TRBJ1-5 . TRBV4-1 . TGCGCCAGCAGCCAAGGGATAACGAATCAGCCCCAGCATTTT CASSQGITNQPQHF
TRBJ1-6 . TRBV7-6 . TGTGCCAGCAGCTTACGCTCTTTATATAATTCACCCCTCCACTTT CASSLRSLYNSPLHF
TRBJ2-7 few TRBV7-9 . TGTGCCAGCAGCTTAGGGGCGGGGACCTCCTACGAGCAGTACTTC CASSLGAGTSYEQYF
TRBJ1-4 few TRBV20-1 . TGCAGTGCCCACCGGAGGGACGCAACTAATGAAAAACTGTTTTTT CSAHRRDATNEKLFF
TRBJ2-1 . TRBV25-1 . TGTGCCAGCAGTGGTAGTACCCTCACGTTCAATGAGCAGTTCTTC CASSGSTLTFNEQFF
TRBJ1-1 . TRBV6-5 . TGTGCCAGCAGTTACTTGGCTCCCGGGGACACTGAAGCTTTCTTT CASSYLAPGDTEAFF
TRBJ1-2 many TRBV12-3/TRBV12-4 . TGTGCCAGCAGTATGGACACCCGAGATGGCTACACCTTC CASSMDTRDGYTF
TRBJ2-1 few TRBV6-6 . TGTGCCAGCAGTTATGACGGGAAACAGCTATACAATGAGCAGTTCTTC CASSYDGKQLYNEQFF
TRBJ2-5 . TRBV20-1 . TGCAGTGCTAGCGATCGGCGGGCGGTCTACGGAGAGACCCAGTACTTC CSASDRRAVYGETQYF
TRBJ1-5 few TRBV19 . TGTGCCAGTAGTATAGATCCGCCCGGTTTTAATCAGCCCCAGCATTTT CASSIDPPGFNQPQHF
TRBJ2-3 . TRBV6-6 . TGTGCCAGCAGTTACTCTCCCGCTAGTCGGGGGACAGATACGCAGTATTTT CASSYSPASRGTDTQYF
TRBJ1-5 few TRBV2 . TGTGCCAGCAGTGACTTTGGGAGCTATCAGCCCCAGCATTTT CASSDFGSYQPQHF
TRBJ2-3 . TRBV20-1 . TGCAGTGCAGCCTACAGCACGCAGTATTTT CSAAYSTQYF
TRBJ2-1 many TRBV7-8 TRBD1 TGTGCCAGCAGCAACCGGCCCGGGACAGGGTTCAATGAGCAGTTCTTC CASSNRPGTGFNEQFF
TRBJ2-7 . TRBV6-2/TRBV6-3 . TGTGCCAGCAGTTACAACCACGAGCAGTGCTTC CASSYNHEQCF
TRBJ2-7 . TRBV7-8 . TGTGCCAGCAGCTTTTCCGGGACGGTTACCTACGAGCAGTACTTC CASSFSGTVTYEQYF
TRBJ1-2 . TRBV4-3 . TGCGCCAGCAGCCAAGATATTAGGGCAGGGGATGGCTACACCTTC CASSQDIRAGDGYTF
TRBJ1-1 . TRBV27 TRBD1 TGTGCCAGCAGTTTTGGACAGGGGATTTCTGAAGCTTTCTTT CASSFGQGISEAFF
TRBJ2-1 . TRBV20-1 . TGCAGTGCTAGAGTCTCACGGGGGGCCCCACACAATGAGCAGTTCTTC CSARVSRGAPHNEQFF
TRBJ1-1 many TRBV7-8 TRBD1 TGTGCCAGCAGCGCTACCCAGGGGACAGTAGGGAACACTGAAGCTTTCTTT CASSATQGTVGNTEAFF
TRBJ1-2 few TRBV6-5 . TGTGCCAGCAGTTACTCGACCGGGGTAGTTGGCTACACCTTC CASSYSTGVVGYTF
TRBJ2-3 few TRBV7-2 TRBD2 TGTGCCAGCAGCTTAGCATCGGGGGGTATTGAGCGAAGCACAGATACGCAGTATTTT CASSLASGGIERSTDTQYF
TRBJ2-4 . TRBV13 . TGTGCCAGCAGCTTCGGACGGAGGCAAATAAAAAACATTCAGTACTTC CASSFGRRQIKNIQYF
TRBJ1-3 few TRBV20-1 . TGCAGTGCTAGAGATCAGGGCTCTGGAAACACCATATATTTT CSARDQGSGNTIYF
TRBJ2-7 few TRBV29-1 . TGCAGCGTTGAAGATGAGACTAGCTACGAGCAGTACTTC CSVEDETSYEQYF
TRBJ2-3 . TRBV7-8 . TGTGCCAGCAGCTTGGTTTTGGGCCAGAAGATCACAGATACGCAGTATTTT CASSLVLGQKITDTQYF
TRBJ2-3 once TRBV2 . TGTGCCAGCATTAACACATTAACAGGGAGTCCGCAGTATTTT CASINTLTGSPQYF
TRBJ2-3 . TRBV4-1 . TGCGCCAGCAGCCCGTCAGGGGTTGGCACAGATACGCAGTATTTT CASSPSGVGTDTQYF
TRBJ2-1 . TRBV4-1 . TGCGCCAGCAAGGCGGAACCCTCCTACAATGAGCAGTTCTTC CASKAEPSYNEQFF
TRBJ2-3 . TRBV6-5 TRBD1 TGTGCCAGCAGTTACTCGAAATCTGGACAGGGGACGCAGTATTTT CASSYSKSGQGTQYF
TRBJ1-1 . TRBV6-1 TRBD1 TGTGCCAGCAGGAGACAGGGGACTGAAGCTTTCTTT CASRRQGTEAFF
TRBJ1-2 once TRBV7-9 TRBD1 TGTGCCAGCAGCGGGGCACAGGGGGAACGATATGGCTACACCTTC CASSGAQGERYGYTF
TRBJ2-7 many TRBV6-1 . TGTGCCAGCAGCTTCTTAAATAAGCAGGGCCGGGAGCAGTACTTC CASSFLNKQGREQYF
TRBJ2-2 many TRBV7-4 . TGTGCCAGCAGCTTATGGGTGGGGAATACTAAACCGAACACCGGGGAGCTGTTTTTT CASSLWVGNTKPNTGELFF
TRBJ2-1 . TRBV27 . TGTGCCAGCGGTCTTGTACCTCCAAGTAATGAGCAGTTCTTC CASGLVPPSNEQFF
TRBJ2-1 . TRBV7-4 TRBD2 TGTGCCAGCAGCTTACCCCTTAGGGTAGCGGGGGCCAATGAGCAGTTCTTC CASSLPLRVAGANEQFF
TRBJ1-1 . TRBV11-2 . TGTGCCAGCAGCAAAGACAGCCCGAACACTGAAGCTTTCTTT CASSKDSPNTEAFF
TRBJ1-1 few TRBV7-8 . TGTGCCAGCAGCCCCGACTTTCGGGGTGAGGCTTTCTTT CASSPDFRGEAFF
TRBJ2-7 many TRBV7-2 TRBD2 TGTGCCAGCAAATTTGGGGGGGGGAACGAGCAGTACTTC CASKFGGGNEQYF
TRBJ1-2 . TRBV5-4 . TGTGCCAGCAGCTGGGGGAGGGGGGGGGGCAGGGACTATGGCTACACCTTC CASSWGRGGGRDYGYTF
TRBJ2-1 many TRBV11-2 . TGTGCCAGCAGCTCCTTGACTAGACGCTCCTACAATGAGCAGTTCTTC CASSSLTRRSYNEQFF
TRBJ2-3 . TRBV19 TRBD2 TGTGCCAGTGCTCTAGCGGGGGGGACAGATACGCAGTATTTT CASALAGGTDTQYF
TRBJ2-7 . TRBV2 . TGTGCCAGCAGTGGTTTCGAGCAGTACTTC CASSGFEQYF
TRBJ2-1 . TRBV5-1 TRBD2 TGCGCCAGCAACCCCCCGGGGGGGTCCAATGAGCAGTTCTTC CASNPPGGSNEQFF
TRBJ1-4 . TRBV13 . TGTGCCAGCAGCGTCCATAATGAAAAACTGTTTTTT CASSVHNEKLFF
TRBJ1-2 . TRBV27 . TGTGCCAGCAGCGCAGGGATTAGTAACTATGGCTACACCTTC CASSAGISNYGYTF
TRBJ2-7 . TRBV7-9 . TGTGCCAGCAGCACCCAGGGGATCTACGAGCAGTACTTC CASSTQGIYEQYF
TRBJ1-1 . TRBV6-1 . TGTGCCAGCGTCTCGGGGGGGGCTGAAGCTTTCTTT CASVSGGAEAFF
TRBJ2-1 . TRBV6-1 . TGTGCCAGCAGTAGAAAGGGCATCTCCTACAATGAGCAGTTCTTC CASSRKGISYNEQFF
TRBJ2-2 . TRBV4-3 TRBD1 TGCGCCAGCAGCCAAGAGGCGACAGGGATAGTGCTGTTTTTT CASSQEATGIVLFF
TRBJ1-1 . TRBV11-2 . TGTGCCAGCAGCTTACAAGGCGCACTGAACACTGAAGCTTTCTTT CASSLQGALNTEAFF
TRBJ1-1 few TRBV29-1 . TGCAGCGTTGAACGGGCAGGGGACCTGAACACTGAAGCTTTCTTT CSVERAGDLNTEAFF
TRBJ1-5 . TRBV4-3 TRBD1 TGCGCCAGCAGCCCCGGGACAGGGAAGAATCAGCCCCAGCATTTT CASSPGTGKNQPQHF
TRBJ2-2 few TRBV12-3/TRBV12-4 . TGTGCCAGCAGTTTAAGGGGGAACCAGGGCCCCGGGGAGCTGTTTTTT CASSLRGNQGPGELFF
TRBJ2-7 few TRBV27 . TGTGCCAGCAGCCAGGGGATCCGCTTTGGCGAGCAGTACTTC CASSQGIRFGEQYF
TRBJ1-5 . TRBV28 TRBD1 TGTGCCAGCAGACCCACCCGGGACAGGGGATTTGGTCAGCCCCAGCATTTT CASRPTRDRGFGQPQHF
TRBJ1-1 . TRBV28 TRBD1 TGTGCCAGCAGTTTTTCAAGGACAGGGGCCGCTGAAGCTTTCTTT CASSFSRTGAAEAFF
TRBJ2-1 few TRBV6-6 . TGTGCCAGCAGTTACTCGTCCACAGGGATTGAGCAGTTCTTC CASSYSSTGIEQFF
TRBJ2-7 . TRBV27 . TGTGCCAGCACCTATAAGACAGGACTCGAGCAGTACTTC CASTYKTGLEQYF